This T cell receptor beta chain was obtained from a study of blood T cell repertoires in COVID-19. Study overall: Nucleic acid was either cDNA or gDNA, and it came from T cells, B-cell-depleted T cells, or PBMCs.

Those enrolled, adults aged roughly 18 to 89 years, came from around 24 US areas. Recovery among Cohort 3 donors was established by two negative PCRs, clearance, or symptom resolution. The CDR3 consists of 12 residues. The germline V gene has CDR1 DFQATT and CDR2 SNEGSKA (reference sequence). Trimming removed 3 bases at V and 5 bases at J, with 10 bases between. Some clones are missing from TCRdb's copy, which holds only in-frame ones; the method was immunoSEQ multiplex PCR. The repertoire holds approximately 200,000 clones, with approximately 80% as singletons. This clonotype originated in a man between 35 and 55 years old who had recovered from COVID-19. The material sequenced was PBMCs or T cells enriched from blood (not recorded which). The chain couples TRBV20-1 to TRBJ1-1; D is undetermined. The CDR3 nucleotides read TGCAGTGCTAGTAGAGGGTGGACTGAAGCTTTCTTT. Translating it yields CSASRGWTEAFF.